This TCR beta chain was found in a study of cytomegalovirus exposure and HLA in healthy donors. The CDR3 sequence is 15 residues long. Germline CDR1 reads MDHEN; CDR2 reads SYDVKM. Losses at the gene ends were 4 bases for V and 5 bases for J; bases not matched to a gene: 9. The repertoire was sequenced with immunoSEQ multiplex PCR; TCRdb's copy has only in-frame clones and lacks some. The table has under 250,000 clones, about nine tenths seen once; the top ten hold 2%. The sequencing sample was made of PBMCs. The V call is TRBV28, the J call TRBJ2-7, with 9 bases fitting TRBD1. This receptor was taken from a woman under 30 in good health and CMV-seropositive. The CDR3 here is CASSSDRGEVNEQYF. The CDR3 bases are TGTGCCAGCAGTTCTGACAGGGGGGAAGTTAACGAGCAGTACTTC.